The 5 T cell receptor beta chains reported below all come from one sample, sequenced in a study of follicular helper T cells after annual influenza vaccination. Time point described: 2014-2015 season, 7 days after vaccination. Sequenced by immunoSEQ multiplex PCR; TCRdb stores in-frame clones only, minus some. Among roughly 10,000 clones listed, around 86% were seen once. This specimen consisted of CXCR5- memory CD4+ T cells sorted from blood, obtained 7 days after influenza vaccination. The origin of the receptors is an adult who received the influenza vaccine.

This chain uses TRBV19 with TRBJ2-4; the D call may be TRBD1 or TRBD2 (6 bases each). The CDR3 length is 15 residues. Trimming pared 8 bases from V and 2 bases from J, leaving 16 bases between. The germline V gene encodes CDR1 LNHDA and CDR2 SQIVND (reference sequence). CDR3 protein: CASQETGTSKNIQYF. CDR3 nucleotide sequence: TGTGCCAGTCAGGAAACAGGGACTTCCAAAAACATTCAGTACTTC.

The chain recombines TRBV19 with TRBJ2-1; maybe TRBD1 (6 bases). CDR3 length: 13 residues. Trimming cost V 4 bases and J 12 bases, with 16 bases left between them. From germline, CDR1 is LNHDA and CDR2 SQIVND (reference sequence). As DNA, the CDR3 is TGTGCCAGTAGTAGGGGGCGGGCCAGGTGGCAGTTCTTC. It specifies CASSRGRARWQFF.

The CDR3 DNA is TGCGCCAGCAGCCAAACAACAGGGGGCGGTCAGCCCCAGCATTTT. It is translated as CASSQTTGGGQPQHF. This rearrangement joins TRBV4-1 to TRBJ1-5; 9 nucleotides align to TRBD1. Germline CDR1 MGHRA, CDR2 YSYEKL. The CDR3 totals 15 residues. The V and J ends lost 2 bases and 6 bases, in that order; junction bases with no gene match: 5.

The chain couples TRBV20-1 to TRBJ2-7; D is undetermined. V lost 3 bases and J lost 3, with 6 bases in between. The CDR3 runs to 11 residues. Germline V gives CDR1 DFQATT, CDR2 SNEGSKA (reference sequence). Here the CDR3 DNA reads TGCAGTGCTAGTAAGGGCTACGAGCAGTACTTC. Residues: CSASKGYEQYF.

The V call is TRBV5-6, the J call TRBJ1-6, with D maybe TRBD1 (5 bases). V lost 4 bases and J 9 bases, leaving 17 bases between the germline ends. CDR1 is SGHDT, CDR2 YYEEEE, per germline. The CDR3 totals 15 residues. CDR3 sequence reads: CASSLGGKWASPLHF. CDR3 coding DNA: TGTGCCAGCAGCCTGGGGGGGAAATGGGCTTCACCCCTCCACTTT.